These 21 T cell receptor beta chains came from one sample sequenced in a study of blood T cell repertoires in COVID-19. This table comes from immunoSEQ multiplex PCR, and its TCRdb copy is limited to in-frame clones, with some not included. In the table there are some 190,000 clones, around 80% of which are singletons. The sequenced material came from PBMCs or T cells enriched from blood (not recorded which). The receptors here all came from a man aged 60 to 69 who had been exposed to COVID-19.

V is TRBV5-8 and J is TRBJ2-3, with D possibly matching TRBD2 (5 bases). Between the trimmed V and J ends, which lost 5 bases and 3 bases, there was a span of 16 bases. Germline V lookup: CDR1 SGHTS, CDR2 YDEGEE. The CDR3 has 15 residues. The CDR3 DNA reads TGTGCCAGCAGTTTGACCGGGGTGAGGACAGATACGCAGTATTTT. Protein sequence: CASSLTGVRTDTQYF. Together with reference TRBV5-8 and TRBJ2-3, the CDR3 gives the full variable domain: EAGVTQSPTHLIKTRGQQATLRCSPISGHTSVYWYQQALGLGLQFLLWYDEGEERNRGNFPPRFSGRQFPNYSSELNVNALELEDSALYLCASSLTGVRTDTQYFGPGTRLTVL.

The CDR3 sequence: CASSGRGTGDYGYTF. The CDR3 bases are TGCGCCAGCAGCGGGAGAGGGACAGGGGACTATGGCTACACCTTC. The chain recombines TRBV5-1 with TRBJ1-2; 10 positions match TRBD1. The CDR3 runs 15 residues. Germline CDR1 SGHRS, CDR2 YFSETQ. V dropped 4 bases and J dropped 3; count of bases not matched to a gene: 6.

The chain is built from TRBV4-3 and TRBJ1-2; 7 positions agree with TRBD1. This CDR3 is built from 15 residues. Germline values: CDR1 LGHNA, CDR2 YSLEER. V was pared by 0 bases and J by 4 bases, with 5 bases of the junction left unmatched. The DNA of the CDR3 is TGCGCCAGCAGCCAAGATCTGAGACAGGGCTATGGCTACACCTTC. It is translated as CASSQDLRQGYGYTF.

The chain recombines TRBV2 with TRBJ2-2, with a possible D match to TRBD2 (5 bases). Germline-derived CDR1 and CDR2 are SNHLY and FYNNEI. Trimming took off 7 bases at V and 6 bases at J, with 12 bases between the two ends. The CDR3 loop spans 13 amino acids. The CDR3, as DNA: TGTGCCAGCATAGAAGCGGCATCCGGGGAGCTGTTTTTT. It encodes CASIEAASGELFF.

The CDR3 region is CASSQETSGRGYEQYF. CDR3 coding DNA: TGTGCCAGCAGCCAAGAGACTAGCGGGAGAGGGTACGAGCAGTACTTC. This sequence joins TRBV14 and TRBJ2-7; 12 bases are a match to TRBD2. The J segment lost 4 bases and the V segment lost 0 bases, leaving 4 bases of the junction unmatched. CDR1 is SGHDN and CDR2 is FVKESK in the germline V gene. The CDR3 contains 16 residues. Using reference TRBV14 and TRBJ2-7 for the parts outside the CDR3, the full variable domain is EAGVTQFPSHSVIEKGQTVTLRCDPISGHDNLYWYRRVMGKEIKFLLHFVKESKQDESGMPNNRFLAERTGGTYSTLKVQPAELEDSGVYFCASSQETSGRGYEQYFGPGTRLTVT.

The rearrangement joins TRBV10-1 to TRBJ2-5; 11 bases map to TRBD1. V shed 8 bases, J shed 6 bases, and the junction held 11 bases outside the gene matches. CDR3 size: 15 residues. Germline assignment: CDR1 WNHNN and CDR2 SYGVQD (reference sequence). In nucleotides, the CDR3 is TGCGCCAGCCGCCGGGACAGGGGGATAGAGAAGACCCAGTACTTC. This encodes CASRRDRGIEKTQYF.

The chain is built from TRBV24-1 and TRBJ2-3, with 14 bases aligning to TRBD2. The length of the CDR3 is 18 residues. Germline CDR1 reads KGHDR; CDR2 reads SFDVKD. J was trimmed by 6 bases and V by 5 bases; bases with no gene match: 12. As DNA, the CDR3 is TGTGCCACCAGTGCCCTGCGGGGACTAGCGGGAGAAATGGATACGCAGTATTTT. It is translated as CATSALRGLAGEMDTQYF.

The sample holds a few counts of this clone. CDR3 coding DNA: TGTGCCATCAGACAGGACAATCAGCCCCAGCATTTT. Amino acids: CAIRQDNQPQHF. The V call is TRBV10-3, the J call TRBJ1-5; maybe TRBD1 (5 bases). The CDR3 covers 12 residues. Germline-derived CDR1 and CDR2 are ENHRY and SYGVKD. The V end was cut by 6 bases, the J end by 3 bases, with 6 bases between.

The chain joins TRBV29-1 to TRBJ2-2, with a possible D match to TRBD2 (5 bases). Germline V gene lookup returns CDR1 SQVTM and CDR2 ANQGSEA. The CDR3 has 13 residues. V was cut by 7 bases and J by 2 bases, with 11 bases left in between. The CDR3 sequence is CSARTGNTGELFF. CDR3 DNA: TGCAGCGCCAGGACTGGTAACACCGGGGAGCTGTTTTTT.

This rearrangement joins TRBV6-2 or TRBV6-3 to TRBJ1-2; possibly TRBD1 for D (6 bases). The V gene's germline CDR1 is MNHEY and CDR2 SVGEGT. CDR3 length: 14 amino acids. V lost 6 bases, J lost 2 bases, and 13 bases lay in between. The CDR3 DNA reads TGTGCCAGCAGCCTTACAGGGCAAAACTATGGCTACACCTTC. As protein: CASSLTGQNYGYTF.

This clone is a singleton in its sample. The J gene is TRBJ2-7, the V gene TRBV6-1; D might be TRBD1 (7 bases). In germline, CDR1 is MNHNS, CDR2 SASEGT. Between the trimmed V and J ends, which lost 1 base and 2 bases, there was a span of 12 bases. There are 15 residues in the CDR3. In nucleotides, the CDR3 is TGTGCCAGCAGTGAAGGAGGAGGGGGCCCCTACGAGCAGTACTTC. Its translation: CASSEGGGGPYEQYF.

The V call is TRBV5-1, the J call TRBJ2-1, with 11 bases matching TRBD2. V shed 4 bases, J shed 4 bases, and the junction held 7 bases outside the gene matches. The CDR3 covers 16 residues. Germline CDR1 reads SGHRS; CDR2 reads YFSETQ. CDR3 sequence (DNA): TGCGCCAGCAGCCCCGGGGGACTAGCGGAGTACAATGAGCAGTTCTTC. As protein: CASSPGGLAEYNEQFF.

The chain has TRBV30 and TRBJ2-1, with a tentative D call TRBD2 (5 bases). Germline assignment: CDR1 GTSNPN and CDR2 SVGIG (reference sequence). Trimming removed 3 bases from V and 1 base from J, with 7 bases in between. CDR3 length: 13 amino acids. CDR3 DNA: TGTGCCTGGAGCCGGGATTCCTACAATGAGCAGTTCTTC. As protein: CAWSRDSYNEQFF.

The V gene is TRBV27, the J gene TRBJ2-1, with 9 nucleotides matching TRBD1. Germline CDR1 reads MNHEY; CDR2 reads SMNVEV (reference sequence). CDR3 size: 13 residues. Trimming took 5 bases from V and 12 from J; bases not matched to a gene: 8. CDR3 protein: CASSRAGQGMQFF. CDR3 bases: TGTGCCAGCAGTCGAGCGGGACAGGGAATGCAGTTCTTC.

A few counts support this clone. The genes are TRBV12-3 or TRBV12-4 and TRBJ1-2; the match to TRBD1 covers 7 bases. V dropped 5 bases and J dropped 5; count of bases not matched to a gene: 5. The CDR3 is 13 amino acids. DNA of the CDR3: TGTGCCAGCAGTCCTACAGGGGTTTATGGCTACACCTTC. Amino acid sequence: CASSPTGVYGYTF.

This rearrangement joins TRBV6-5 to TRBJ2-1; 9 nucleotides line up with TRBD2. Germline lookup yields CDR1 MNHEY and CDR2 SVGAGI. The CDR3 totals 13 residues. J gave up 7 bases and V 8 bases, and 6 bases lay outside the gene matches. For the CDR3, the DNA is TGTGCCAGCCTAGCGGGGACTACGAATGAGCAGTTCTTC. This translates into CASLAGTTNEQFF.

The chain links TRBV7-3 to TRBJ2-2, with D unresolved. Germline loops: CDR1 SGHTA, CDR2 FQGTGA. Trimming pared 1 base from V and 2 bases from J, leaving 5 bases between. CDR3 length equals 14 residues. CDR3 protein: CASSLIFNTGELFF. In DNA form, the CDR3 reads TGTGCCAGCAGCTTAATCTTCAACACCGGGGAGCTGTTTTTT.

The V gene is TRBV5-1, the J gene TRBJ2-5, with 8 bases that match TRBD1. Germline CDR1 reads SGHRS; CDR2 reads YFSETQ. Losses at the gene ends were 5 bases for V and 4 bases for J; bases not matched to a gene: 10. CDR3 length equals 15 residues. The CDR3 coding sequence is TGCGCCAGCAGGGGGACAGGTACTCACTTAGAGACCCAGTACTTC. Amino acid sequence: CASRGTGTHLETQYF.

The V gene is TRBV10-3, the J gene TRBJ2-1, with D maybe TRBD1 (6 bases). Between the trimmed V and J ends, which lost 7 bases and 8 bases, there was a span of 18 bases. Germline-derived CDR1 and CDR2 are ENHRY and SYGVKD. This CDR3 spans 14 amino acids. CDR3 amino acids: CAITGHPTGHEQFF. The CDR3 DNA is TGTGCCATCACGGGACACCCCACGGGGCATGAGCAGTTCTTC.

V usage is TRBV2 and J usage is TRBJ2-1; 10 bases agree with TRBD2. Unmatched junction bases numbered 7, after V lost 3 bases and J lost 5 bases. CDR1 and CDR2 (germline): SNHLY, FYNNEI. The CDR3 loop spans 16 amino acids. The CDR3 loop reads CASSDPTSGINNEQFF. CDR3 nucleotide sequence: TGTGCCAGCAGTGACCCAACTAGCGGGATTAACAATGAGCAGTTCTTC.

This rearrangement joins TRBV27 to TRBJ2-7; a possible D gene is TRBD2 (5 bases). V shed 3 bases and J shed 8 bases, with 11 bases lying between them. This CDR3 has 12 residues. Germline CDR1 is MNHEY and CDR2 is SMNVEV (reference sequence). The DNA of the CDR3 is TGTGCCAGCAGTTTCTCGGGGTTCCAGCAGTACTTC. It specifies CASSFSGFQQYF.